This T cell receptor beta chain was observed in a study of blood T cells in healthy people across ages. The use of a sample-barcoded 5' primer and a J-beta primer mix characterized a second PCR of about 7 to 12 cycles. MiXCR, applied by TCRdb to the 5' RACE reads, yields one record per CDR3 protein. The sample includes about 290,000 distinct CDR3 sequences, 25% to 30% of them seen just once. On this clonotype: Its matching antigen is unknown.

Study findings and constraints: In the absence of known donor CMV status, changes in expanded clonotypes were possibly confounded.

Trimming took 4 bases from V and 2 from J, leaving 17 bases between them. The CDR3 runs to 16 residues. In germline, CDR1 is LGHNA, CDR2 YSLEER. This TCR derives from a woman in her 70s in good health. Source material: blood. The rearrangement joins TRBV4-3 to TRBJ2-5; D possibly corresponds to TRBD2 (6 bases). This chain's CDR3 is CASSLAHSGLQETQYF. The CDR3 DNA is TGCGCCAGCAGCCTTGCCCATAGCGGACTACAAGAGACCCAGTACTTC.